This T cell receptor (beta chain) was obtained from a study of shared clonotypes between healthy human individuals. Assay: immunoSEQ multiplex PCR; the TCRdb copy retains only in-frame clones and omits some. This sample carries roughly 2,500,000 clones, roughly 93% of them seen once, and the ten largest clones take about 0.38%. The germline V gene encodes CDR1 SGHDN and CDR2 FVKESK. The CDR3 is 17 amino acids. The V gene end was trimmed by 5 bases and the J gene end by 0 bases; junction bases not matched to a gene: 9. This chain joins TRBV14 and TRBJ1-3, with 8 positions matching TRBD1. This TCR came from a man aged 18-30 years in good health. Some clones in this sample may be carry-over from other donors' samples. The specimen sequenced was naive CD4+ T cells from PBMCs. Stated subset: CD45RA+ positively selected. Here the CDR3 DNA reads TGTGCCAGCAGCTCCCGGACAGGGATGAGCTCTGGAAACACCATATATTTT. This sequence encodes CASSSRTGMSSGNTIYF.